One sample yielded the 14 T cell receptor beta chains listed below, sequenced in a study of cytomegalovirus exposure and HLA in healthy donors. PCR used 60 Vbeta primers and 13 Jbeta primers. Here immunoSEQ multiplex PCR was the method, and the copy in TCRdb shows in-frame clones only, minus some. This listing includes under 130,000 clones. The sequenced material came from PBMCs. The receptors come from a man aged 40-49 years in good health and CMV-seronegative.

The V gene is TRBV6-1, the J gene TRBJ2-7; 8 positions agree with TRBD2. Germline trimming cut 3 bases from V and 6 bases from J; bases unmatched to any gene: 13. Germline-derived CDR1 and CDR2 are MNHNS and SASEGT. The CDR3 has 16 amino acids. The chain's CDR3 is CASSDGRISGMREQYF. The CDR3 bases are TGTGCCAGCAGTGACGGTAGGATTAGCGGGATGCGCGAGCAGTACTTC.

The chain carries TRBV6-6 and TRBJ1-4; TRBD1 matches at 10 bases. Looked up from germline, CDR1 is MNHNY and CDR2 is SVGAGI (reference sequence). The length of the CDR3 is 15 residues. The V segment lost 2 bases and the J segment 8 bases; nucleotides outside the gene matches: 5. CDR3 amino acids: CASSYPTGGGEKLFF. The CDR3, as DNA: TGTGCCAGCAGTTACCCGACAGGGGGCGGCGAAAAACTGTTTTTT.

The J gene is TRBJ1-2, the V gene TRBV7-2, with D perhaps matching TRBD1 (6 bases). The V gene lost 3 bases and the J gene lost 4 bases, with 9 bases spanning the gap. The germline V gene encodes CDR1 SGHTA and CDR2 FQGNSA. The CDR3 consists of 13 residues. The CDR3 region is CASSFRDTYGYTF. Written as DNA, the CDR3 is TGTGCCAGCAGCTTCCGGGACACCTATGGCTACACCTTC.

The rearrangement uses TRBV7-9 and TRBJ2-7, with D maybe TRBD1 (6 bases). This CDR3 is 13 amino acids long. Trimming took off 3 bases at V and 9 bases at J, with 15 bases between the two ends. The germline V gene has CDR1 SEHNR and CDR2 FQNEAQ (reference sequence). In DNA form, the CDR3 reads TGTGCCAGCAGCTTGGAACCCAGGGGTGGGCAGTACTTC. Translation gives CASSLEPRGGQYF.

V usage is TRBV7-2 and J usage is TRBJ2-7, with 7 bases matching TRBD2. Germline V CDR1 and CDR2: SGHTA, FQGNSA. The trim removed 2 bases at V and 3 bases at J, leaving 7 bases unmatched. The CDR3 consists of 15 residues. The CDR3 here is CASSLREADYYEQYF. The CDR3 nucleotides read TGTGCCAGCAGCTTACGGGAGGCGGATTACTACGAGCAGTACTTC.

This chain connects TRBV7-9 to TRBJ1-3; 8 bases line up with TRBD1. V lost 5 bases and J lost 1; bases outside the gene matches: 7. Germline V lookup: CDR1 SEHNR, CDR2 FQNEAQ (reference sequence). The CDR3 spans 16 residues. CDR3 amino acids: CASSPWDRLSGNTIYF. In DNA form, the CDR3 reads TGTGCCAGCAGCCCATGGGACAGGCTTTCTGGAAACACCATATATTTT.

V usage is TRBV7-8 and J usage is TRBJ1-2; 8 bases fit TRBD1. The junction had 5 bases not matched to a gene; V was cut back by 5 bases and J by 3 bases. The CDR3 has 14 residues. Germline V gives CDR1 SGHVS, CDR2 FQNEAQ. The CDR3, as DNA: TGTGCCAGCAGCACCCAGGGGGCCCACTATGGCTACACCTTC. This gives the protein CASSTQGAHYGYTF.

This chain links TRBV19 with TRBJ2-3; tentative D call: TRBD2 (6 bases). Per the germline V gene, CDR1 is LNHDA and CDR2 is SQIVND (reference sequence). This CDR3 comprises 12 residues. The V and J ends lost 7 bases and 3 bases respectively, with 8 bases between them. CDR3 sequence reads: CASTGETDTQYF. CDR3 in DNA: TGTGCCAGTACGGGGGAAACAGATACGCAGTATTTT.

J is TRBJ2-6 and V is TRBV19; 8 bases are shared with TRBD1. Germline lookup yields CDR1 LNHDA and CDR2 SQIVND (reference sequence). CDR3 length equals 18 residues. The J segment lost 2 bases and the V segment lost 5 bases, leaving 11 bases of the junction unmatched. In DNA, the CDR3 is TGTGCCAGTAGTCCCCAGGGGGCTGTCATCACTGGGGCCAACGTCCTGACTTTC. It is translated as CASSPQGAVITGANVLTF.

V and J are TRBV14 and TRBJ2-3, with 9 bases aligning to TRBD2. V gave up 2 bases and J gave up 1 base; unmatched junction bases: 19. Germline V lookup: CDR1 SGHDN, CDR2 FVKESK. The CDR3 sequence is 21 residues long. CDR3 nucleotide sequence: TGTGCCAGCAGCCAACGACGGGGGACTAGATTAGCGGGAGTTGGCACAGATACGCAGTATTTT. Residues: CASSQRRGTRLAGVGTDTQYF.

This rearrangement joins TRBV5-1 to TRBJ2-1; TRBD2 aligns across 9 bases. The CDR3 is made up of 16 amino acids. The germline V gene encodes CDR1 SGHRS and CDR2 YFSETQ. V lost 0 bases and J lost 8; bases outside the gene matches: 9. The CDR3 nucleotides are TGCGCCAGCAGCTTGGCGGCGCTAGCGGGACGGGATGAGCAGTTCTTC. It codes for CASSLAALAGRDEQFF.

The chain employs TRBV5-1 and TRBJ1-1; D gene unclear. Germline V gives CDR1 SGHRS, CDR2 YFSETQ. The CDR3 runs to 15 residues. V gave up 0 bases and J gave up 0 bases, with 9 bases separating them. CDR3: CASSLGATMNTEAFF. CDR3 nucleotide sequence: TGCGCCAGCAGCTTGGGGGCGACAATGAACACTGAAGCTTTCTTT.

The rearrangement links TRBV11-2 to TRBJ1-2; 12 nucleotides line up with TRBD1. The CDR3 has 17 residues. Germline values: CDR1 SGHAT, CDR2 FQNNGV. J lost 0 bases, V lost 5 bases, and 7 bases had no gene match. The chain's CDR3 is CASSPRDRGPANYGYTF. The CDR3 DNA follows: TGTGCCAGCAGCCCCAGGGACAGGGGGCCTGCTAACTATGGCTACACCTTC. Full variable domain (rest looked up from reference TRBV11-2 and TRBJ1-2): EAGVAQSPRYKIIEKRQSVAFWCNPISGHATLYWYQQILGQGPKLLIQFQNNGVVDDSQLPKDRFSAERLKGVDSTLKIQPAKLEDSAVYLCASSPRDRGPANYGYTFGSGTRLTVV.

This chain links TRBV12-5 with TRBJ1-1, with 8 bases fitting TRBD1. The CDR3 length is 14 residues. V was pared by 7 bases and J by 7 bases, with 11 bases of the junction left unmatched. Per germline, CDR1 LGHNT and CDR2 FRNRAP. CDR3 nucleotide sequence: TGTGCTAGTGCCCGCCGACAGGGGTGGAGTGAAGCTTTCTTT. It codes for CASARRQGWSEAFF. Based on the CDR3 plus reference TRBV12-5 and TRBJ1-1, the full variable domain is DARVTQTPRHKVTEMGQEVTMRCQPILGHNTVFWYRQTMMQGLELLAYFRNRAPLDDSGMPKDRFSAEMPDATLATLKIQPSEPRDSAVYFCASARRQGWSEAFFGQGTRLTVV.